This TCR beta chain stems from a study of blood T cell repertoires in COVID-19. V lost 5 bases and J 1 base, leaving 8 bases between the germline ends. The CDR3 covers 13 residues. Germline CDR1 and CDR2: MGHDK and SYGVNS. Recruited during active infection, patients (from Seattle) were subsequently followed longitudinally. Generated by immunoSEQ multiplex PCR, the TCRdb table keeps only in-frame clones and is missing some. The repertoire holds 300,000 to 400,000 clones, with about nine tenths as singletons. The receptor's source is a young man with COVID-19, enrolled during active disease. Sequencing used peripheral blood. The chain couples TRBV25-1 to TRBJ1-2, with D possibly being TRBD1 (6 bases). In DNA, the CDR3 is TGTGCCAGCAGTCTGGACAGTAACTATGGCTACACCTTC. This codes for CASSLDSNYGYTF.